This section outlines one TCR beta chain sequence together with its context. No cognate antigen has been identified for it. Base quality data are lacking; no much larger clone is found one base away. The data were taken from a study of T cell repertoires in cytomegalovirus infection (dated by TCRdb to between 2018 and 2021). With respect to the entire study: Because public TCR beta signatures pointed to carriage of CMV infection together with the matching HLA type, the HLA type of each donor mattered for the analysis. What the authors observed across the whole study: Cumulative frequency of public TCR beta family members discriminated carriers of CMV infection plus the relevant HLA type in this cohort and an independent roughly 330-donor cohort. In the ex vivo response, HLA-C-restricted CMV-specific TCR beta clonotypes were dominant, and in two of eight donors the single most frequent clonotype came from this HLA-C-restricted group.

The CDR3, from cysteine to phenylalanine, totals 15 residues. This entry keeps only the CDR3 DNA: 45 bases, framed from base 1. Between the V and J ends, shortened by 7 bases and 9 bases respectively, the junction contains 25 bases. Sequencing was carried out with an Illumina HiSeq 1500. Using fastp trimming at Q25 and MiXCR clonotype assembly, TCRdb reanalyzed the public sequencing data and kept in-frame beta chains. Each record represents a unique CDR3 protein, reported with the most common genes and DNA among its rows. This sample has 150,000 to 200,000 distinct CDR3 sequences in its table, and 28% of those were observed once. The leading ten clones occupy roughly 29% of the sample.

The TCR originated in a human donor in good health (CMV status not recorded). Some clones in this sample may be carry-over from other donors' samples. Recombination linked TRBV12-3 or TRBV12-4 to TRBJ2-7; the D segment could be TRBD1, given 7 matching bases. The material sequenced was PBMCs. CDR3 sequence: CASTNGAGQWRGQYF. Here is the DNA: TGTGCCAGCACAAACGGTGCGGGACAGTGGCGGGGGCAGTACTTC.